The 25 T cell receptor beta chains listed next were all sequenced from one sample in a study of shared clonotypes between healthy human individuals. The data were produced by immunoSEQ multiplex PCR, yet TCRdb's version contains in-frame clones alone and is incomplete. This sample yields millions of clones, of which 85% to 95% are seen a single time; 0.1% to 0.15% belongs to the top ten. The sample consisted of naive CD4+ T cells sorted from blood. Subset noted: CD45RA+ positively selected. The receptors derive from a man aged 18 to 30 in good health.

V is TRBV6-5 and J is TRBJ2-7, with 7 nucleotides matching TRBD1. The CDR3 extends over 14 amino acids. Per the germline V gene, CDR1 is MNHEY and CDR2 is SVGAGI. The ends lost 6 bases at V and 2 bases at J; junction bases unmatched: 7. The CDR3 sequence is CASSPTGNPYEQYF. CDR3 DNA sequence: TGTGCCAGCAGCCCGACAGGGAATCCCTACGAGCAGTACTTC.

J is TRBJ2-7 and V is TRBV12-2. TRBV12-2 is flagged as a pseudogene. The CDR3 contains 11 residues. The CDR3 loop reads CASRLAGEQYF. CDR3 DNA: TGTGCAAGTCGCTTAGCGGGGGAGCAGTACTTC.

This chain uses TRBV5-4 with TRBJ2-5; the match to TRBD1 covers 7 bases. The V and J ends lost 4 bases and 2 bases, in that order; junction bases with no gene match: 5. The germline CDR1 and CDR2 sequences are SGHNT and YYREEE (reference sequence). The CDR3 sequence is 14 residues long. The CDR3 reads CASSQAQGQETQYF. DNA for the CDR3: TGTGCCAGCAGCCAGGCACAGGGGCAAGAGACCCAGTACTTC.

The sample holds a few counts of this clone. V is TRBV30 and J is TRBJ1-6, with D hard to call. Germline loops: CDR1 GTSNPN, CDR2 SVGIG (reference sequence). V was shortened by 2 bases and J by 10 bases, with 18 bases between the two germline ends. The CDR3 sequence is 15 residues long. CDR3 in DNA: TGTGCCTGGAGTCTTTTGGCCCCCATTGACTCACCCCTCCACTTT. Its translation: CAWSLLAPIDSPLHF.

The chain uses TRBV10-3 and TRBJ2-7; tentatively, D is TRBD1 or TRBD2 (5 bases each). CDR1 is ENHRY and CDR2 is SYGVKD in the germline V gene. Trimming removed 10 bases from V and 2 bases from J, with 18 bases in between. The CDR3 is 14 residues long. The DNA of the CDR3 is TGTGCCACGTTGTTCGGCCTGGGGGCCTACGAGCAGTACTTC. Amino acids: CATLFGLGAYEQYF.

The chain couples TRBV10-2 to TRBJ1-5; a weak D match, TRBD1 (6 bases). V was trimmed by 5 bases and J by 0 bases, leaving 8 bases between them. The CDR3 consists of 14 residues. Germline V gene data show CDR1 as WSHSY and CDR2 as SAAADI. CDR3 protein: CASSWDISNQPQHF. Here the CDR3 DNA reads TGCGCCAGCAGTTGGGACATTAGCAATCAGCCCCAGCATTTT.

This chain uses TRBV7-3 with TRBJ1-1; D ambiguous. CDR1 is SGHTA and CDR2 is FQGTGA in the germline V gene. The CDR3 contains 15 residues. The ends were cut back, 2 bases at V and 0 bases at J, with 10 bases in the middle. The CDR3 DNA is TGTGCCAGCAGCTTATTACAGATACTGAACACTGAAGCTTTCTTT. Amino acid sequence: CASSLLQILNTEAFF.

This clone was observed a handful of times. The same CDR3 is also encoded by other DNA sequences in this sample. The chain combines TRBV5-1 with TRBJ1-4; TRBD1 aligns across 8 bases. Trimming at V came to 2 bases and at J to 5 bases, leaving 2 bases not matched to a gene. This CDR3 spans 14 amino acids. CDR1 and CDR2 from the germline V gene are SGHRS and YFSETQ. The CDR3 is CASSFGQGNEKLFF. Here the CDR3 DNA reads TGCGCCAGCAGCTTTGGACAGGGAAATGAAAAACTGTTTTTT. Based on the CDR3 plus reference TRBV5-1 and TRBJ1-4, the full variable domain is KAGVTQTPRYLIKTRGQQVTLSCSPISGHRSVSWYQQTPGQGLQFLFEYFSETQRNKGNFPGRFSGRQFSNSRSEMNVSTLELGDSALYLCASSFGQGNEKLFFGSGTQLSVL.

The genes are TRBV5-4 and TRBJ2-1, with 9 bases identical to TRBD2. V lost 4 bases and J lost 5; bases outside the gene matches: 7. Germline CDR1 reads SGHNT; CDR2 reads YYREEE (reference sequence). The CDR3 totals 15 residues. CDR3 in DNA: TGTGCCAGCAGCCAAGGACTAGCGACAGACAATGAGCAGTTCTTC. Protein: CASSQGLATDNEQFF.

Comments on this clone: This sample includes further DNA sequences coding for the same CDR3. This sequence joins TRBV7-9 and TRBJ2-5, with 10 bases identical to TRBD1. This CDR3 region has 15 residues. The V and J ends lost 5 bases and 1 base, in that order; junction bases with no gene match: 4. CDR1 is SEHNR and CDR2 is FQNEAQ in the germline V gene (reference sequence). This chain's CDR3 is CASSSGTGVQETQYF. DNA of the CDR3: TGTGCCAGCAGCAGCGGGACAGGGGTCCAAGAGACCCAGTACTTC.

This chain links TRBV5-1 with TRBJ1-4; TRBD1 agrees at 7 bases. V dropped 0 bases and J dropped 8; count of bases not matched to a gene: 10. Germline assignment: CDR1 SGHRS and CDR2 YFSETQ. CDR3 length equals 16 residues. The CDR3 DNA reads TGCGCCAGCAGCTTGGCCCCTCGGACAGGCCCCGAAAAACTGTTTTTT. This sequence encodes CASSLAPRTGPEKLFF.

The chain employs TRBV12-2 and TRBJ1-5. TRBV12-2 is assigned pseudogene status. The CDR3 has 17 residues. The DNA of the CDR3 is TGTGCAAGTCGCTTGCGGGGGAAAGGGAATAGCAATCAGCCCCAGCATTTT. This encodes CASRLRGKGNSNQPQHF.

The CDR3, as DNA: TGCGCCAGCACCTTCCGGGACCCAGCCTACGAGCAGTACTTC. Its protein is CASTFRDPAYEQYF. The chain combines TRBV10-2 with TRBJ2-7, with D perhaps matching TRBD1 or TRBD2 (5 bases each). Germline lookup yields CDR1 WSHSY and CDR2 SAAADI. CDR3 length: 14 amino acids. V was shortened by 7 bases and J by 2 bases, with 15 bases between the two germline ends.

The rearrangement uses TRBV10-1 and TRBJ1-1; D might be TRBD1 (5 bases). V lost 6 bases and J lost 5, with 16 bases in between. The CDR3 is made up of 14 amino acids. The germline V gene has CDR1 WNHNN and CDR2 SYGVQD (reference sequence). CDR3 in amino acids: CASSAGGVGTEAFF. The CDR3, as DNA: TGCGCCAGCAGCGCTGGGGGTGTAGGGACTGAAGCTTTCTTT.

V usage is TRBV27 and J usage is TRBJ1-1, with D tentatively TRBD1 (5 bases). In germline, CDR1 is MNHEY, CDR2 SMNVEV (reference sequence). Trimming pared 4 bases from V and 6 bases from J, leaving 12 bases between. This CDR3 is built from 13 residues. CDR3 nucleotide sequence: TGTGCCAGCAGTTCGAGGGGTGCATCTGAAGCTTTCTTT. This codes for CASSSRGASEAFF.

The gene calls are TRBV6-5 and TRBJ2-3; D is uncertain. Germline V CDR1 and CDR2: MNHEY, SVGAGI. This CDR3 comprises 11 residues. In nucleotides, the CDR3 is TGTACCACCTCCAGAGCAGATACGCAGTATTTT. Its translation: CTTSRADTQYF.

This clone was seen just once. The V call is TRBV27, the J call TRBJ2-2; TRBD1 matches at 8 bases. CDR1 MNHEY and CDR2 SMNVEV come from the germline V gene (reference sequence). This CDR3 contains 14 residues. V shed 2 bases, J shed 7 bases, and the junction held 3 bases outside the gene matches. In DNA form, the CDR3 reads TGTGCCAGCAGTTTAGAGACAGGGGTCGGGGAGCTGTTTTTT. Its protein product is CASSLETGVGELFF.

The chain links TRBV11-2 to TRBJ2-4, with 7 bases lining up with TRBD2. The CDR3 runs to 15 residues. V gave up 5 bases and J gave up 7 bases; unmatched junction bases: 11. The V gene's germline CDR1 is SGHAT and CDR2 FQNNGV. CDR3 protein: CASSPYLWGGNIQYF. CDR3 sequence (DNA): TGTGCCAGCAGCCCCTACTTGTGGGGGGGTAACATTCAGTACTTC.

CDR3 amino acids: CASSYSYRNTEAFF. The CDR3 DNA is TGTGCCAGCAGTTACTCATACAGGAACACTGAAGCTTTCTTT. The gene calls are TRBV6-6 and TRBJ1-1; D unclear. Germline V lookup: CDR1 MNHNY, CDR2 SVGAGI (reference sequence). Trimming stripped 0 bases from V and 1 base from J, with 6 bases between. The CDR3 has 14 residues.

The chain is built from TRBV30 and TRBJ2-1; TRBD2 matches 8 bases. The germline V gene encodes CDR1 GTSNPN and CDR2 SVGIG (reference sequence). The V and J ends lost 2 bases and 1 base, in that order; junction bases with no gene match: 1. The length of the CDR3 is 14 residues. CDR3 bases: TGTGCCTGGAGTCTAGCGGGTTCCTACAATGAGCAGTTCTTC. Amino acid sequence: CAWSLAGSYNEQFF.

The CDR3: CASSGFTGTNNEQFF. CDR3 in DNA: TGTGCCAGCAGTGGATTTACCGGGACCAACAATGAGCAGTTCTTC. J is TRBJ2-1 and V is TRBV6-1; either TRBD1 or TRBD2 may fit D (5 bases each). The germline gives CDR1 MNHNS, CDR2 SASEGT. CDR3 size: 15 residues. V was clipped by 4 bases and J by 5 bases, with 15 bases between them.

This clone appeared once. This chain connects TRBV6-5 to TRBJ1-5; 7 positions match TRBD1. This CDR3 has 12 amino acids. The trim removed 4 bases at V and 11 bases at J, leaving 5 bases unmatched. Per germline, CDR1 MNHEY and CDR2 SVGAGI. The CDR3 DNA reads as TGTGCCAGCAGTTCAGTCGACAGGGCCCAGCATTTT. It is translated as CASSSVDRAQHF.

J is TRBJ1-2 and V is TRBV28; TRBD1 is a possible D gene (6 bases). CDR3 size: 15 residues. V dropped 6 bases and J dropped 4 bases, with 18 bases sitting between them. Germline lookup yields CDR1 MDHEN and CDR2 SYDVKM. For the CDR3, the DNA is TGTGCCAGCAGCCGCCAGTGGGGGCGTGGCTATGGCTACACCTTC. It is translated as CASSRQWGRGYGYTF.

V is TRBV19 and J is TRBJ1-2; no reliable D call. There are 15 residues in the CDR3. Germline assignment: CDR1 LNHDA and CDR2 SQIVND (reference sequence). V was shortened by 3 bases and J by 5 bases, with 16 bases between the two germline ends. As DNA, the CDR3 is TGTGCCAGTAGTATTACAGTGGGAAAAGGATATGGCTACACCTTC. As protein: CASSITVGKGYGYTF.

The gene calls are TRBV5-4 and TRBJ1-2; 8 bases match TRBD1. The CDR3 length is 14 residues. V trimming: 4 bases; J trimming: 6 bases; junction bases outside the gene matches: 8. CDR1 and CDR2 (germline): SGHNT, YYREEE (reference sequence). The CDR3: CASSHQDRGDGYTF. The CDR3 coding sequence is TGTGCCAGCAGCCATCAAGACAGGGGAGATGGCTACACCTTC.